Below, 4 T cell receptor beta chains from the same sample are listed, as sequenced in a study of cytomegalovirus exposure and HLA in healthy donors. The PCR had 60 Vbeta and 13 Jbeta primers. Clones were sequenced by immunoSEQ multiplex PCR, and TCRdb holds only the in-frame ones, with some missing. The table lists 150,000 or so clones. Input material: PBMCs. These receptors were obtained from a woman in her forties or fifties in good health and CMV-seronegative.

This chain links TRBV27 with TRBJ1-6, with TRBD1 identical over 7 bases. Looked up from germline, CDR1 is MNHEY and CDR2 is SMNVEV (reference sequence). The CDR3 contains 15 residues. Trimming took 3 bases from V and 7 from J; bases not matched to a gene: 6. The CDR3 coding sequence is TGTGCCAGCAGTTTCAGAGACAGGGCCAATTCACCCCTCCACTTT. Amino acid sequence: CASSFRDRANSPLHF.

The chain employs TRBV2 and TRBJ2-1; 12 bases map to TRBD2. Germline values: CDR1 SNHLY, CDR2 FYNNEI. The junction had 4 bases not matched to a gene; V was cut back by 6 bases and J by 4 bases. CDR3 length: 15 amino acids. Here the CDR3 DNA reads TGTGCCAGCAGAAGGACTAGCGGGACGTACAATGAGCAGTTCTTC. Residues: CASRRTSGTYNEQFF.

The J gene is TRBJ2-3, the V gene TRBV6-4, with a possible D match to TRBD2 (5 bases). CDR3 size: 13 residues. Germline V lookup: CDR1 MRHNA, CDR2 SNTAGT. The V and J ends lost 6 bases and 1 base respectively, with 8 bases between them. CDR3 in amino acids: CASSGNRTDTQYF. The CDR3 nucleotides read TGTGCCAGCAGCGGGAATCGCACAGATACGCAGTATTTT.

This chain uses TRBV4-2 with TRBJ1-2; D gene unclear. CDR3 length: 15 amino acids. Germline CDR1 reads LGHNA; CDR2 reads YNFKEQ. V was clipped by 0 bases and J by 2 bases, with 10 bases between them. The CDR3, as DNA: TGTGCCAGCAGCCAAGATGGGCAGGCCAACTATGGCTACACCTTC. Translating gives CASSQDGQANYGYTF.